This record covers a single TCR beta chain. No antigen is known for it. The sample is drawn from a study of T cells in Graves' hyperthyroidism and ophthalmopathy. Study-wide results and caveats: Also found in blood were most expanded thyroid clonotypes above 0.001.

Any patient presenting with uncontrolled infection, other autoimmune disease, pregnancy or lactation was left out. Orbital computed tomography, thyroid ultrasound, serum thyroxine and TRAb, and clinical symptoms together informed the diagnoses. The PBMCs studied were ones that came from 8.5 to 10 ml fresh peripheral blood. The CDR3 sequence is 15 residues long. V lost 8 bases, J lost 5 bases, and 22 bases lay in between. Germline values: CDR1 MNHNS, CDR2 SASEGT. It was RNA transcripts that yielded the amplified TCR beta CDR3 regions. Using the HTBI primer set, a first-round RT-PCR was run on the TCR CDR3. TCRdb re-called the multiplex PCR reads through MiXCR, storing one row per CDR3 protein. This sample has fewer than 250,000 distinct CDR3 sequences, with roughly 22% found just once.

The V call is TRBV6-1, the J call TRBJ2-7; D could derive from TRBD1 or TRBD2 (6 bases each). The origin of this receptor is a woman aged 40 to 50 with Graves' ophthalmopathy. Source material: blood. CDR3 sequence (DNA): TGTGCCAGCGGGAGGACGGCGGGACAACACAACGAGCAGTACTTC. Its protein is CASGRTAGQHNEQYF.